This record covers a single T cell receptor beta chain. The antigen is not known. The ends were cut back, 0 bases at V and 0 bases at J, with 12 bases in the middle. Per germline, CDR1 SGHRS and CDR2 YFSETQ. The CDR3 consists of 16 residues. Clones were read by immunoSEQ multiplex PCR, and TCRdb kept only the in-frame ones, dropping some. The table includes 200,000 to 250,000 clones, about 93% detected once. The data stem from a study of cytomegalovirus exposure and HLA in healthy donors. Study-level results: Altogether, about 160 TCR beta chains were recorded as cytomegalovirus-associated. Generally TCR sequences proved uncommon, though certain public TCRs appeared in numerous donors. Three chains linked to CMV were shown in vitro to be specific for CMV antigens. Reportedly, cytomegalovirus status was diagnosed with high sensitivity and specificity.

This chain uses TRBV5-1 with TRBJ1-1; D gene uncertain. This sequence originates from a woman aged 18-30 years in good health and CMV-seronegative. The sequencing sample was made of PBMCs. In DNA form, the CDR3 reads TGCGCCAGCAGCTTGGGCAGGCTACTCATGAACACTGAAGCTTTCTTT. Its translation is CASSLGRLLMNTEAFF.